This is a list of T cell receptor beta chains from one sample in a study of regulatory T cells in long-lasting Graves disease. In TCRdb, the multiplex PCR reads were re-called with MiXCR into one record per CDR3 protein. The table has a few hundred thousand distinct CDR3 sequences, 14% to 15% seen once; the top ten hold around 7.6%. These same data were also listed under a study on T cells in Graves' hyperthyroidism and ophthalmopathy.

This material consisted of peripheral blood mononuclear cells (PBMCs), taken at new diagnosis, from a patient treated with antithyroid drugs. Receptor source: a middle-aged woman with Graves disease. Both conserved end residues are part of each CDR3. The D gene is left open where the match is weak. The listing skips clone size in some rows; elsewhere it reads once, few, many or a size class.

v_gene	abundance	d_gene	j_gene	CDR3nt	CDR3aa
TRBV9	once	.	TRBJ2-1	TGTGCCAGCAGCCCGACCGCTTTTGGTGAGCAGTTCTTC	CASSPTAFGEQFF
TRBV30	many	TRBD1	TRBJ2-2	TGTGCCTTGGACAGGGGGCTCCCTAACACCGGGGAGCTGTTTTTT	CALDRGLPNTGELFF
TRBV19	.	.	TRBJ2-4	TGTGCCAGTAGTATAAGAATCGTCGGCGGAAACATTCAGTACTTC	CASSIRIVGGNIQYF
TRBV4-1	.	.	TRBJ2-3	TGCGCCAGCAGCCCCGGACGCCTACTCTCCACAGATACGCAGTATTTT	CASSPGRLLSTDTQYF
TRBV5-4	many	.	TRBJ2-3	TGTGCCAGCAGCTTGGGTAAATTGGGTAGCGGATATAGCACAGATACGCAGTATTTT	CASSLGKLGSGYSTDTQYF
TRBV12-3/TRBV12-4	many	.	TRBJ2-7	TGTGCCAGCGCCCTCATCTACTCCTACGAGCAGTACTTC	CASALIYSYEQYF
TRBV29-1	many	.	TRBJ2-1	TGCAGCGTTGGACTAGTCAATGAGCAGTTCTTC	CSVGLVNEQFF
TRBV6-1	.	.	TRBJ1-2	TGTGCCAGCAGTATGTACGGGACATACGACTATGGCTACACCTTC	CASSMYGTYDYGYTF
TRBV7-2	many	.	TRBJ2-5	TGTGCCAGCAGCTTAAGGACAGAAGAGACCCAGTACTTC	CASSLRTEETQYF
TRBV5-1	few	.	TRBJ1-1	TGCGCCAGCCAATCCCAGGACGGAAACACTAAAGCTTTCTTT	CASQSQDGNTKAFF
TRBV6-1	many	TRBD1	TRBJ2-3	TGTGCCAGCAGTGAGACCGGGACAGACCTATCAGATACGCAGTATTTT	CASSETGTDLSDTQYF
TRBV11-2	many	.	TRBJ2-5	TGTGCCAGCAGCTTAGGGTCCCAGGGTTCAGAAGAGACCCAGTACTTC	CASSLGSQGSEETQYF
TRBV6-2/TRBV6-3	.	.	TRBJ2-7	TGTGCCAGCAGTGAGAGGGGGAGATACTCCTACGAGCAGTACTTC	CASSERGRYSYEQYF